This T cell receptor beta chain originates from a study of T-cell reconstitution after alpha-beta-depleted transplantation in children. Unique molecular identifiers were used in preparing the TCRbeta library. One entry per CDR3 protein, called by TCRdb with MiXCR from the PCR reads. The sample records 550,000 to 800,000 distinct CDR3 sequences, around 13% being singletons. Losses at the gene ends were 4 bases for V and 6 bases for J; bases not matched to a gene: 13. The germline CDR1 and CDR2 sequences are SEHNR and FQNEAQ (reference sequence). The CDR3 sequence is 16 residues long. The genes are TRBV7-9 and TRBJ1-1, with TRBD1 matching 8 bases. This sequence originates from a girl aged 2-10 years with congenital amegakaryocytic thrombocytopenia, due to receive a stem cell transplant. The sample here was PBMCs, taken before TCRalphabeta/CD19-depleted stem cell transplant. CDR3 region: CASSSITSRGLAEAFF. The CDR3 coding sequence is TGTGCCAGCAGCTCAATTACCTCCAGGGGGCTCGCTGAAGCTTTCTTT.